This TCR beta chain was captured by sequencing in a study of T cells after yellow fever vaccination. Each CDR3 protein gets one entry after TCRdb re-called the 5' RACE reads with MiXCR. This table has around 300,000 distinct CDR3 sequences, 10% to 15% appearing once. This clonotype has only a few counts. The receptor was derived from a man aged 25 to 40 who received the YFV17D yellow fever vaccine. This specimen was CD4+ T cells sorted from PBMCs, taken 45 days after the yellow fever booster vaccination.

As DNA, the CDR3 is TGCGCCAGCAGCTTGAGTGAAACCGGGGAGCTGTTTTTT. It yields the protein CASSLSETGELFF. The chain recombines TRBV5-1 with TRBJ2-2; D is undetermined. CDR1 and CDR2 (germline): SGHRS, YFSETQ. This CDR3 region has 13 residues. Trimming removed 1 base from V and 5 bases from J, with 6 bases in between.